This entry features one T cell receptor beta chain sequence. The sample comes from a study of blood T cells in healthy people across ages. CDR3 size: 12 residues. Germline V CDR1 and CDR2: SQVTM, ANQGSEA. A second PCR of 7 to 11 cycles used a sample-barcoded 5' primer and a J-beta primer mix. MiXCR, applied by TCRdb to the 5' RACE reads, yields one record per CDR3 protein. Of around 1,000,000 distinct CDR3 sequences listed, approximately 26% are singletons. This same sample was also part of a study on T cells of mothers and their children.

The clonotype was recovered from a girl aged 2-10 years in good health. The sequenced material came from blood. The chain combines TRBV29-1 with TRBJ2-5; TRBD2 might be the D (5 bases). The DNA end favors TRBJ2-7, so the J call may be wrong. CDR3 region: CSVTLSGNEQYF. The CDR3 coding sequence is TGCAGCGTGACCCTCTCGGGGAACGAGCAGTACTTC.